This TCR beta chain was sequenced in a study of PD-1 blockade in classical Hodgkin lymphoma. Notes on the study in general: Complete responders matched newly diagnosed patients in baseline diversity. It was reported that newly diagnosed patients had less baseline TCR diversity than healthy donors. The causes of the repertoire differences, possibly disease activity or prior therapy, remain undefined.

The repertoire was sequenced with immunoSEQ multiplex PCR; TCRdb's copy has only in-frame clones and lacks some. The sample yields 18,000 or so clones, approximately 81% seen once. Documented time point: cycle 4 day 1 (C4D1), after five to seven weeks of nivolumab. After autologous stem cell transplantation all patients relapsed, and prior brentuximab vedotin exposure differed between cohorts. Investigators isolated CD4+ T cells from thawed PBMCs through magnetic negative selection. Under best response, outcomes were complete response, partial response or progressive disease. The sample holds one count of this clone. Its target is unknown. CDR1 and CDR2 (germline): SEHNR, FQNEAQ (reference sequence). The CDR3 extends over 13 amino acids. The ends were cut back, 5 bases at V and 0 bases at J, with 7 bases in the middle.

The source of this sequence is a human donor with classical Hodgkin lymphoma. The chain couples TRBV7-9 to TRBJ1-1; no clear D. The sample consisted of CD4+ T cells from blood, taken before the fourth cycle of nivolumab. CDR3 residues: CASSPQMNTEAFF. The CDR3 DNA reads TGTGCCAGCAGCCCACAAATGAACACTGAAGCTTTCTTT. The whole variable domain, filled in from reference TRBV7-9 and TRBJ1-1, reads DTGVSQNPRHKITKRGQNVTFRCDPISEHNRLYWYRQTLGQGPEFLTYFQNEAQLEKSRLLSDRFSAERPKGSFSTLEIQRTEQGDSAMYLCASSPQMNTEAFFGQGTRLTVV.